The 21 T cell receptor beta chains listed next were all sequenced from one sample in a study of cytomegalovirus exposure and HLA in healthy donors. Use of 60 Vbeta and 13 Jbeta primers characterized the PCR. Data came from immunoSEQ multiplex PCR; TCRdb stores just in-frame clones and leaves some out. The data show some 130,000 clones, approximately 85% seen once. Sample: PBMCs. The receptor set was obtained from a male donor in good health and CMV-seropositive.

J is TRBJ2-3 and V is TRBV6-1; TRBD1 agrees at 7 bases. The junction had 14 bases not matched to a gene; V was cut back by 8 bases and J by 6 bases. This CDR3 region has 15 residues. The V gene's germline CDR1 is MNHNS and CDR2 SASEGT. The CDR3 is CASEIGRGRRDTQYF. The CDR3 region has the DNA TGTGCCAGCGAAATTGGAAGGGGGCGCAGGGATACGCAGTATTTT.

Here the CDR3 DNA reads TGTGCCAGCACCTCACTGGGCACAGATACGCAGTATTTT. Protein: CASTSLGTDTQYF. This chain links TRBV28 with TRBJ2-3, with D unresolved. Per the germline V gene, CDR1 is MDHEN and CDR2 is SYDVKM. This CDR3 has 13 residues. Trimming pared 7 bases from V and 1 base from J, leaving 9 bases between.

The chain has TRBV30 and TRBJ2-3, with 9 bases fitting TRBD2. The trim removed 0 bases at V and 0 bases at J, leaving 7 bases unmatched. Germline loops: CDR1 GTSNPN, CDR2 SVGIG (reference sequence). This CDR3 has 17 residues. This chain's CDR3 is CAWSVGLAGYSTDTQYF. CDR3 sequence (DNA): TGTGCCTGGAGTGTCGGGCTAGCGGGGTATAGCACAGATACGCAGTATTTT.

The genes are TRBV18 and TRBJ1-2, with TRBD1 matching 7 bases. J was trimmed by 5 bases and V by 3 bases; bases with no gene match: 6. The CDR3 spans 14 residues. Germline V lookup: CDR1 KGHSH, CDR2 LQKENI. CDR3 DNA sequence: TGTGCCAGCTCACCCTCCGGGACAGAATATGGCTACACCTTC. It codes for CASSPSGTEYGYTF.

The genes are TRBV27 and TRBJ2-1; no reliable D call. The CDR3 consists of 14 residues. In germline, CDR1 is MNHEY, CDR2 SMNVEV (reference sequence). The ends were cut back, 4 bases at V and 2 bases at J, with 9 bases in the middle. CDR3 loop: CASSSTPPYNEQFF. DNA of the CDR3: TGTGCCAGCAGTTCTACTCCCCCCTACAATGAGCAGTTCTTC.

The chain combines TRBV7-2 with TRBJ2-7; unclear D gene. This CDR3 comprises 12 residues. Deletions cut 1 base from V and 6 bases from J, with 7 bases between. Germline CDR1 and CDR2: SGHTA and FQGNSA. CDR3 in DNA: TGTGCCAGCAGCTTAGGTCCGGGCGAGCAGTACTTC. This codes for CASSLGPGEQYF. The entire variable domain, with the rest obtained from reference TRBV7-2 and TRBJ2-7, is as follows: GAGVSQSPSNKVTEKGKDVELRCDPISGHTALYWYRQSLGQGLEFLIYFQGNSAPDKSGLPSDRFSAERTGGSVSTLTIQRTQQEDSAVYLCASSLGPGEQYFGPGTRLTVT.

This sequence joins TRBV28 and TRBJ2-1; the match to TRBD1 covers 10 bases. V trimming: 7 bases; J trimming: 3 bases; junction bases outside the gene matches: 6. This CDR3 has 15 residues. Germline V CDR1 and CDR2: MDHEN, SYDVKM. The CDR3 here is CASIRGTGDYNEQFF. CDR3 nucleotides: TGTGCCAGCATCCGGGGGACAGGGGACTACAATGAGCAGTTCTTC.

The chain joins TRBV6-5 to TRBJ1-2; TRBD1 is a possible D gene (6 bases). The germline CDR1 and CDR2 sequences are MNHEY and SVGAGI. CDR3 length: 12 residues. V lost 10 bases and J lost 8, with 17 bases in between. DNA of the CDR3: TGTGCCACCGGGGGGGCCTTTCAGGGCTACACCTTC. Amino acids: CATGGAFQGYTF.

CDR3 DNA: TGTGCCAGCAGTCAGGGCCGCTTAAGCTCCTACGAGCAGTACTTC. It translates to CASSQGRLSSYEQYF. This chain connects TRBV9 to TRBJ2-7; D perhaps matches TRBD1 (5 bases). The germline V gene encodes CDR1 SGDLS and CDR2 YYNGEE. This CDR3 region has 15 residues. V lost 5 bases to trimming and J lost 0 bases, with 15 bases between them.

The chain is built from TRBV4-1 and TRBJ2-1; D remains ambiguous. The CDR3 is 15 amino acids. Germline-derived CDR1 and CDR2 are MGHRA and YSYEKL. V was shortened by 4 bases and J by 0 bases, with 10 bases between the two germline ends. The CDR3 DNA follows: TGCGCCAGCAGCCTTCCGAGAAGCTCCTACAATGAGCAGTTCTTC. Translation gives CASSLPRSSYNEQFF.

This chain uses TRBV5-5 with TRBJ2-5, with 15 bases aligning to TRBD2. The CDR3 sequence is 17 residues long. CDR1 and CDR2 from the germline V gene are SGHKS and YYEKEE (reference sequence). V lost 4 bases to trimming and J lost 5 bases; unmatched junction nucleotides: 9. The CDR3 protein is CASSQWTSGRAGETQYF. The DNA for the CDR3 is TGTGCCAGCAGCCAATGGACTAGCGGGAGGGCCGGGGAGACCCAGTACTTC. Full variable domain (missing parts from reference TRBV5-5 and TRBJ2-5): DAGVTQSPTHLIKTRGQQVTLRCSPISGHKSVSWYQQVLGQGPQFIFQYYEKEERGRGNFPDRFSARQFPNYSSELNVNALLLGDSALYLCASSQWTSGRAGETQYFGPGTRLLVL.

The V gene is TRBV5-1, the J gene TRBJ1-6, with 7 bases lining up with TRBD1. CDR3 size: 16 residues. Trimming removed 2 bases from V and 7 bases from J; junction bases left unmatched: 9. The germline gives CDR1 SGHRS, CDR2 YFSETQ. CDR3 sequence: CASSFGQVLSNSPLHF. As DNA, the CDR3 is TGCGCCAGCAGCTTCGGACAGGTTCTTTCCAATTCACCCCTCCACTTT.

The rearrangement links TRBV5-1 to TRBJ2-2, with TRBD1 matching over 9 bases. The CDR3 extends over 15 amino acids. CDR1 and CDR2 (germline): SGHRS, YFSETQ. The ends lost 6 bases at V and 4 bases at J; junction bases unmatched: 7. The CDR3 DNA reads TGCGCCAGCAATATGGGACAGGGAAGCACCGGGGAGCTGTTTTTT. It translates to CASNMGQGSTGELFF.

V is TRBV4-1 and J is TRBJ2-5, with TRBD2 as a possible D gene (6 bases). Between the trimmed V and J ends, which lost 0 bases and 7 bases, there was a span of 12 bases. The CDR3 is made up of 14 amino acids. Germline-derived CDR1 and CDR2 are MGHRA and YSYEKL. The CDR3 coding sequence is TGCGCCAGCAGCCAAGACGAGGAAGCGGGGACCCAGTACTTC. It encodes CASSQDEEAGTQYF.

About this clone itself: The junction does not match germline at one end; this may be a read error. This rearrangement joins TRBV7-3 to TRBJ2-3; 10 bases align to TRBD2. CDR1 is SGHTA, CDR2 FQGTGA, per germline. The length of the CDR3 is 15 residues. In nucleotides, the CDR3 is TGTGCCAGCAGCATAACTAGCGGGATTCTAGATACGCAGTATTTT. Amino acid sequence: CASSITSGILDTQYF.

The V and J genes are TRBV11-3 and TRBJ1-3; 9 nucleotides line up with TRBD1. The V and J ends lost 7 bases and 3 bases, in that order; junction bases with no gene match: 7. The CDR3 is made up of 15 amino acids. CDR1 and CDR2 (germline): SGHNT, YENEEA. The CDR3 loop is CASTSRTGVGNTIYF. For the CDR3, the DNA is TGTGCCAGCACATCCAGGACAGGGGTTGGAAACACCATATATTTT.

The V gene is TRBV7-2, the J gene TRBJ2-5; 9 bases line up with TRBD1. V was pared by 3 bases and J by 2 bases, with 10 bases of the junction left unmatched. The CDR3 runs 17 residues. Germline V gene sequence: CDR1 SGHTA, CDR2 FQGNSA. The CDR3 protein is CASSLRRQGVGQETQYF. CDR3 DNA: TGTGCCAGCAGCTTGCGGAGACAGGGGGTAGGACAAGAGACCCAGTACTTC. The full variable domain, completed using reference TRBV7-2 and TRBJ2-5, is GAGVSQSPSNKVTEKGKDVELRCDPISGHTALYWYRQSLGQGLEFLIYFQGNSAPDKSGLPSDRFSAERTGGSVSTLTIQRTQQEDSAVYLCASSLRRQGVGQETQYFGPGTRLLVL.

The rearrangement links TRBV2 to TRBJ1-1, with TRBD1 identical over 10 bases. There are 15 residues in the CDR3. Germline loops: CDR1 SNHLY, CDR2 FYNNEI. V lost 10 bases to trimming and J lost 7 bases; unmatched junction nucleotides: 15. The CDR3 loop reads CAIIPGQGTGYEAFF. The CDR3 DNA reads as TGTGCCATAATACCGGGACAGGGGACTGGTTATGAAGCTTTCTTT.

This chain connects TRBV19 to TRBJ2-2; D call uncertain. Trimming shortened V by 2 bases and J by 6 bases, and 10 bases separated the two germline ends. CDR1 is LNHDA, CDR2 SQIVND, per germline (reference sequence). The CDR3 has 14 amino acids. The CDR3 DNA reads TGTGCCAGTAGTATACAGCGATCGGCCGGGGAGCTGTTTTTT. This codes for CASSIQRSAGELFF.

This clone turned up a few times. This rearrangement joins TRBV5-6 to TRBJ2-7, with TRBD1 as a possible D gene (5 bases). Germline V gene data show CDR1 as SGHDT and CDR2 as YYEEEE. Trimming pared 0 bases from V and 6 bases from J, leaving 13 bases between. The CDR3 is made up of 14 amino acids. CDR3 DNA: TGTGCCAGCAGCTTGGCGCAGGGATTTGGCGAGCAGTACTTC. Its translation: CASSLAQGFGEQYF.

CDR3 nucleotides: TGTGCCAGCAGCATTTACTCCGGACAGGGAAACAATCAGCCCCAGCATTTT. Its protein is CASSIYSGQGNNQPQHF. This chain links TRBV21-1 with TRBJ1-5; the D call TRBD1 from the table was never checked on the DNA. TRBV21-1 represents a pseudogene. The CDR3 is made up of 17 amino acids.